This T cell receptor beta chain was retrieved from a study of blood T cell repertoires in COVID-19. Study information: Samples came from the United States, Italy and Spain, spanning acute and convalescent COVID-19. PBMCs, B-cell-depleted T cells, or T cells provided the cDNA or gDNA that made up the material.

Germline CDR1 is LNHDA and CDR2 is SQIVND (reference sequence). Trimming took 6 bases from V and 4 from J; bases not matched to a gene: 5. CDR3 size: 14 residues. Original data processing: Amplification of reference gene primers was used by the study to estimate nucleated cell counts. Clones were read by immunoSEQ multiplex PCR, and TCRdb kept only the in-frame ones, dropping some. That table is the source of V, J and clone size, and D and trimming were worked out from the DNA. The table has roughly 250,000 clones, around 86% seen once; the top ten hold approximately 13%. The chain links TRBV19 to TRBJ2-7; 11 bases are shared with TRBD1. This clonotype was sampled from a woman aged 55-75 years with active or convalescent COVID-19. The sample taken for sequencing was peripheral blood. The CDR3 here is CASRADRGPYEQYF. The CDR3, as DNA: TGTGCCAGTAGGGCGGACAGGGGGCCGTACGAGCAGTACTTC.